The present entry profiles one TCR beta chain with its context. The antigen is unknown. The data belong to a study of STAT5B mutations in CD4+ large granular lymphocyte leukemia. Trimming removed 2 bases at V and 2 bases at J, with 11 bases between. This CDR3 is 15 amino acids long. The V gene's germline CDR1 is SGHTA and CDR2 FQGNSA. Study conclusions and caveats: Without HLA matching, higher CD4+ than CD8+ T-LGLL clonality could reflect small sample size. Without putative leukemic clones, patient CD4-sorted repertoires remained more clonal than healthy CD4+ repertoires.

Source study methods: Lowest detectable productive clonotype frequency was 2.59 x 10-5. Clones were read by immunoSEQ multiplex PCR, and TCRdb kept only the in-frame ones, dropping some. For V, J and clone size, that table is used; D and trimming come from the DNA. This table has around 48,000 clones, less than 85% appearing once. The specimen sequenced was CD4+ T cells from blood buffy coats. The receptor was derived from a human donor in good health. This chain joins TRBV7-2 and TRBJ2-3, with D unclear. This chain's CDR3 is CASSLLVLPTDTQYF. The CDR3 nucleotides read TGTGCCAGCAGCTTATTAGTTCTGCCCACAGATACGCAGTATTTT.